The following is a T cell receptor beta chain sequence with its context. The data are from a study of memory CD4+ T cells and cytomegalovirus serostatus. Assay: immunoSEQ multiplex PCR; the TCRdb copy retains only in-frame clones and omits some. Of about 60,000 clones listed, around 81% were seen once; the top ten hold 0.53%. CDR3 length: 13 residues. Trimming pared 0 bases from V and 0 bases from J, leaving 3 bases between. Germline CDR1 and CDR2: GTSNPN and SVGIG (reference sequence). The sort gate was single viable CD3+CD4+CD8-CD45RO+ cells for memory CD4+ T cells. This receptor was identified in an adult in good health and CMV-seronegative. Some clones in this sample may be carry-over from other donors' samples. The sample taken for sequencing was memory CD4+ T cells from blood. The rearrangement uses TRBV30 and TRBJ2-1; no definite D call. The CDR3 DNA is TGTGCCTGGAGTGTACACTCCTACAATGAGCAGTTCTTC. Protein sequence: CAWSVHSYNEQFF.